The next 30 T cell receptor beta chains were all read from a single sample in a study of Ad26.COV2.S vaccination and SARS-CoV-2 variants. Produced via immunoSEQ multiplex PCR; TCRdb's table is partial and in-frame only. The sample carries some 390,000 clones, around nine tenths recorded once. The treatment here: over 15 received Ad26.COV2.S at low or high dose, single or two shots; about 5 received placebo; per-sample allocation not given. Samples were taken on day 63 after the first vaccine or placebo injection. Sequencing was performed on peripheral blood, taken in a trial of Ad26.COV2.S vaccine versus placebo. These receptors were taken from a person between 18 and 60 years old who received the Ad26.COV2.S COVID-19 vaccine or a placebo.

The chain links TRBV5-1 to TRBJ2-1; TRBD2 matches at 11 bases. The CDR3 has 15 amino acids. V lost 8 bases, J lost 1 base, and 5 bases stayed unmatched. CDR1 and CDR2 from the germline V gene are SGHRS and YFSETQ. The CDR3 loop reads CARTIAGGSYNEQFF. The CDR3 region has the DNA TGCGCCAGGACTATAGCGGGGGGGTCCTACAATGAGCAGTTCTTC.

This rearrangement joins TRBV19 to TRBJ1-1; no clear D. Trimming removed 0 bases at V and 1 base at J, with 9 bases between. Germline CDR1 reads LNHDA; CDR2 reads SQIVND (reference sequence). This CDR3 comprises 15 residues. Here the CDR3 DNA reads TGTGCCAGTAGTATAGATCCCACGGAGAACACTGAAGCTTTCTTT. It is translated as CASSIDPTENTEAFF.

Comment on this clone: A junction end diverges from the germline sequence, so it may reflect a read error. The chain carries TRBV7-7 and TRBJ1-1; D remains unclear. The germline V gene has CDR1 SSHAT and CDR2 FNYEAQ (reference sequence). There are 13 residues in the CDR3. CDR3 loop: CASSLGYNTEAFF. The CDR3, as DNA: TGTGCTAGCAGCTTGGGTTACAACACTGAAGCTTTCTTT.

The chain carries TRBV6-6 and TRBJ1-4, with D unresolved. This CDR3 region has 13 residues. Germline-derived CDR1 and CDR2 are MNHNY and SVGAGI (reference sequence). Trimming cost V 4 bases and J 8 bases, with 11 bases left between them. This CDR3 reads CASSSTQLEKLFF. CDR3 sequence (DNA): TGTGCCAGCAGTTCTACCCAATTGGAAAAACTGTTTTTT.

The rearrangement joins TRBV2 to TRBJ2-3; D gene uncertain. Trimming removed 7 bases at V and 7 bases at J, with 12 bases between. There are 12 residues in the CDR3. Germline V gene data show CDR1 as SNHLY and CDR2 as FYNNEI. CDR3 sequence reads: CASNLDFHTQYF. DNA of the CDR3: TGTGCCAGCAACTTAGACTTTCATACGCAGTATTTT.

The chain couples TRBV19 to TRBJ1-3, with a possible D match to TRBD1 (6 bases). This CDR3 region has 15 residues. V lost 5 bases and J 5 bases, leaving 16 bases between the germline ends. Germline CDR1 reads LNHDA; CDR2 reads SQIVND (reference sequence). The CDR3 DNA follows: TGTGCCAGTAGTCAAATACAGGGCGAAAGAAACACCATATATTTT. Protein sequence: CASSQIQGERNTIYF. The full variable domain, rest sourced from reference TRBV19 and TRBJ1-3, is DGGITQSPKYLFRKEGQNVTLSCEQNLNHDAMYWYRQDPGQGLRLIYYSQIVNDFQKGDIAEGYSVSREKKESFPLTVTSAQKNPTAFYLCASSQIQGERNTIYFGEGSWLTVV.

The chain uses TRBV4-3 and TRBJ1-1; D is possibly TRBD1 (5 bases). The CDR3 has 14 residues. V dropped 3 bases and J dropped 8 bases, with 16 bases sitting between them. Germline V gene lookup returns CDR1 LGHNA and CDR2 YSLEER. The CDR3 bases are TGCGCCAGCAGCCAGCAGGGCGGGGTTTCGGAAGCTTTCTTT. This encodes CASSQQGGVSEAFF.

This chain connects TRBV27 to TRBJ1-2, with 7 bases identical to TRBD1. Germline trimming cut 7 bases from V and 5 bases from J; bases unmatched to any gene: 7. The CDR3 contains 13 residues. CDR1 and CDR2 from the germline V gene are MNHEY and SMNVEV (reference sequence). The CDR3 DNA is TGTGCCAGCAAAAACAGGGGCGAGTATGGCTACACCTTC. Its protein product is CASKNRGEYGYTF.

The DNA for the CDR3 is TGCGCCAGCAGCTTGATTACAGGACCGAACACCGGGGAGCTGTTTTTT. It codes for CASSLITGPNTGELFF. The V gene is TRBV5-1, the J gene TRBJ2-2, with D possibly TRBD1 on 5 matching bases. The germline CDR1 and CDR2 sequences are SGHRS and YFSETQ. V lost 1 base, J lost 0 bases, and 10 bases lay in between. This CDR3 is 16 amino acids long.

The CDR3 DNA reads as TGTGCCAGCAGCCCCGGCCCATACCAAGCTTTCTTT. Its protein product is CASSPGPYQAFF. The chain combines TRBV5-5 with TRBJ1-1; unclear D gene. Germline V CDR1 and CDR2: SGHKS, YYEKEE (reference sequence). This CDR3 is built from 12 residues. The germline V and J ends were trimmed by 4 bases and 9 bases, with 13 bases remaining between them. The full variable domain, with the rest looked up from reference TRBV5-5 and TRBJ1-1, is DAGVTQSPTHLIKTRGQQVTLRCSPISGHKSVSWYQQVLGQGPQFIFQYYEKEERGRGNFPDRFSARQFPNYSSELNVNALLLGDSALYLCASSPGPYQAFFGQGTRLTVV.

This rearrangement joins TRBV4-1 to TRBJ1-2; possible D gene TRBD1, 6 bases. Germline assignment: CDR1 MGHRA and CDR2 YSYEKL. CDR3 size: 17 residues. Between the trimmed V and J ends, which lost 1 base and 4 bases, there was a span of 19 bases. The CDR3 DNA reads TGCGCCAGCAGCCAAGCTATCAACCGGGACATTAGCTATGGCTACACCTTC. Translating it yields CASSQAINRDISYGYTF.

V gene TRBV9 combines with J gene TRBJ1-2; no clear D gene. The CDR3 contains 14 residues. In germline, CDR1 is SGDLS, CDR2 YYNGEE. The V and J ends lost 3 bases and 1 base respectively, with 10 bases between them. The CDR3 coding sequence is TGTGCCAGCAGCGCCAAAAGCGATAACTATGGCTACACCTTC. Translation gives CASSAKSDNYGYTF. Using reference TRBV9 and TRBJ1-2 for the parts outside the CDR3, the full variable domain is DSGVTQTPKHLITATGQRVTLRCSPRSGDLSVYWYQQSLDQGLQFLIQYYNGEERAKGNILERFSAQQFPDLHSELNLSSLELGDSALYFCASSAKSDNYGYTFGSGTRLTVV.

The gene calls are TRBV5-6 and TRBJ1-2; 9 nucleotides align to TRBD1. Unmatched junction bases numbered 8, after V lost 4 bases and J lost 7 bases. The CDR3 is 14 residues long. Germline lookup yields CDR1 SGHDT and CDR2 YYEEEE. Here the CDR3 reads CASSLPGQGGGYTF. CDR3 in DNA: TGTGCCAGCAGCCTCCCGGGACAGGGCGGTGGCTACACCTTC.

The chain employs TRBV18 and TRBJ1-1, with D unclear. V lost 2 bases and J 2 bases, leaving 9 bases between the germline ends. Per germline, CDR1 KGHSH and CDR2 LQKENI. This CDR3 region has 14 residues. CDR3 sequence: CASSPEQFNTEAFF. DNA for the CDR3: TGTGCCAGCTCACCAGAACAGTTTAACACTGAAGCTTTCTTT.

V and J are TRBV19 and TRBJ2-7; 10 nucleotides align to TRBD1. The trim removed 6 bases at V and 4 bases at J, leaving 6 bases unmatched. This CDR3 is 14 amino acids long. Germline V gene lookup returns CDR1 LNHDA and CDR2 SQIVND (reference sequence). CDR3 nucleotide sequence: TGTGCCAGTAGGAATAGACAGGGGGCTTACGAGCAGTACTTC. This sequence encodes CASRNRQGAYEQYF.

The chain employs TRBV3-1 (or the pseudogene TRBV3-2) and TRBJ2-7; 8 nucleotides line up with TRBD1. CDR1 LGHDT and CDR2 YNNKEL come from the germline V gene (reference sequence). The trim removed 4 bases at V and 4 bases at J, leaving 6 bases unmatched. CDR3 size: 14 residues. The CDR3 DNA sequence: TGTGCCAGCAGCCGTGACAGGGGTGAATACGAGCAGTACTTC. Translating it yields CASSRDRGEYEQYF.

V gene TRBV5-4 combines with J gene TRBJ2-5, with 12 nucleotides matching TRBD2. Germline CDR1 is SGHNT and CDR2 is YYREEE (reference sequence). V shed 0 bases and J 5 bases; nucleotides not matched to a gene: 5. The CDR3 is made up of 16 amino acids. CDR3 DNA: TGTGCCAGCAGCTTGGGACTAGCGGGGGCGGGGGAGACCCAGTACTTC. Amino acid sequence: CASSLGLAGAGETQYF.

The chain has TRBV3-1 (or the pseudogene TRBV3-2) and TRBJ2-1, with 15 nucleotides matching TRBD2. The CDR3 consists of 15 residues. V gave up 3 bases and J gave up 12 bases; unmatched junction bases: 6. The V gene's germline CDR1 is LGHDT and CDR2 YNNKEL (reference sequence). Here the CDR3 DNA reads TGTGCCAGCAGCCAGGATAGGACTAGCGGGGGGGTGCAGTTCTTC. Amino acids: CASSQDRTSGGVQFF.

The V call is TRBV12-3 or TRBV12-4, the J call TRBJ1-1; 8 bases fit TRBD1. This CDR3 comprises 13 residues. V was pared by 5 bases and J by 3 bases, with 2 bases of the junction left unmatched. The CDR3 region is CASSLDRDTEAFF. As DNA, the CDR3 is TGTGCCAGCAGTCTGGACAGGGACACTGAAGCTTTCTTT.

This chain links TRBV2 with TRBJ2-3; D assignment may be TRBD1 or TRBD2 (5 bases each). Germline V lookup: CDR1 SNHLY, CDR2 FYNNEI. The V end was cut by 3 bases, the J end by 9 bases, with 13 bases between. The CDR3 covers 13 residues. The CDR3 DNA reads TGTGCCAGCAGTGACGGGACCCAGTTCACGCAGTATTTT. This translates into CASSDGTQFTQYF.

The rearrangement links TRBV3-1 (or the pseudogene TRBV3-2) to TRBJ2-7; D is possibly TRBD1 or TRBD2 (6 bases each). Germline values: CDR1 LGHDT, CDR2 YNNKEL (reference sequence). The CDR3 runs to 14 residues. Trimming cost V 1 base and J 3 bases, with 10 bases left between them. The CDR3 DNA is TGTGCCAGCAGCCAAGCCGGGGGCCGCTACGAGCAGTACTTC. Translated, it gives CASSQAGGRYEQYF.

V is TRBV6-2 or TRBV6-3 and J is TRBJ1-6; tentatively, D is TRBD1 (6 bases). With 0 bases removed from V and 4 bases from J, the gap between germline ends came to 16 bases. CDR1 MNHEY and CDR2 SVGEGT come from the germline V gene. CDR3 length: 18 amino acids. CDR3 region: CASSYSGQSSDYNSPLHF. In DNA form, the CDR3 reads TGTGCCAGCAGTTACTCTGGACAGTCTTCTGATTATAATTCACCCCTCCACTTT.

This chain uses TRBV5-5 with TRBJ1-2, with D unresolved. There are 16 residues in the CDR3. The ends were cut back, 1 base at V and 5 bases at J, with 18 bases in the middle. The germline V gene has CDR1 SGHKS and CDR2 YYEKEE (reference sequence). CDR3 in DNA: TGTGCCAGCAGCTTGTGGCGGTTCCCCTTGTCTTATGGCTACACCTTC. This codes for CASSLWRFPLSYGYTF.

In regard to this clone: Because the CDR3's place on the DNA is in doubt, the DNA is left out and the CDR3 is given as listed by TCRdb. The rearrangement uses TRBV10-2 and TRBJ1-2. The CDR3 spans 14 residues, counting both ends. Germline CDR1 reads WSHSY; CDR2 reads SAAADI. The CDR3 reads CASSEYVGHYGYTF.

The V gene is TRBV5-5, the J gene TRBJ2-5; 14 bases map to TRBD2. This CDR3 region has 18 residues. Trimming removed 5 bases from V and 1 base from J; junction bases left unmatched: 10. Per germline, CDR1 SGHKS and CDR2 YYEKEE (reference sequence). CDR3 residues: CASSRRTSGGQFQETQYF. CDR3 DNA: TGTGCCAGCAGTCGGAGGACTAGCGGGGGGCAATTCCAAGAGACCCAGTACTTC.

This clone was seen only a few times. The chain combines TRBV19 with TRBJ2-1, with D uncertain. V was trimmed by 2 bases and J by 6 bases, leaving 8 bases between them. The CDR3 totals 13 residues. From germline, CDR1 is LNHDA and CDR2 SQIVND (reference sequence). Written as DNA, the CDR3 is TGTGCCAGTAGTATAAAATGGGGCAATGAGCAGTTCTTC. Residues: CASSIKWGNEQFF.

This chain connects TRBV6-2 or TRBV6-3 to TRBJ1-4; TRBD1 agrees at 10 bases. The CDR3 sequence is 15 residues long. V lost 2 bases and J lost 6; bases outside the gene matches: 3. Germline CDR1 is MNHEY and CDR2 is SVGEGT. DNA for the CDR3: TGTGCCAGCAGTTACGCCGGGACAGGGGATGAAAAACTGTTTTTT. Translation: CASSYAGTGDEKLFF.

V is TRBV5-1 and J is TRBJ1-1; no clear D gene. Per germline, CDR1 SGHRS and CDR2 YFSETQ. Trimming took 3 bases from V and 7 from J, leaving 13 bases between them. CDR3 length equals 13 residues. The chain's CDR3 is CASSWGAPNEAFF. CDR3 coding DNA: TGCGCCAGCAGCTGGGGAGCGCCGAATGAAGCTTTCTTT. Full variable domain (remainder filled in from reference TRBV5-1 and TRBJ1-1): KAGVTQTPRYLIKTRGQQVTLSCSPISGHRSVSWYQQTPGQGLQFLFEYFSETQRNKGNFPGRFSGRQFSNSRSEMNVSTLELGDSALYLCASSWGAPNEAFFGQGTRLTVV.

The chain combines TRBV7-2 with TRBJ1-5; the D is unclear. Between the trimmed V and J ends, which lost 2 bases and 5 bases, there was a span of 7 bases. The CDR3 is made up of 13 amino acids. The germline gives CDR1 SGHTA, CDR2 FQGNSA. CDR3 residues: CASSLLVDQPQHF. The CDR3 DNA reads TGTGCCAGCAGCTTATTGGTTGATCAGCCCCAGCATTTT.

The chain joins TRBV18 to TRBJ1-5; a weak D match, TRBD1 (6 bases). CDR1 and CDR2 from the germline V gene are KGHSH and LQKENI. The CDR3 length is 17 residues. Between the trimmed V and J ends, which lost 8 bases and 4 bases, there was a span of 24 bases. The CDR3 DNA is TGTGCCAGCCCTCGGGGGGGTATTCGGGACATAAATCAGCCCCAGCATTTT. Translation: CASPRGGIRDINQPQHF.